Following are 29 T cell receptor beta chains from one sample sequenced in a study of T cell responses to AZD1222 COVID-19 vaccine. Clones were sequenced by immunoSEQ multiplex PCR, and TCRdb holds only the in-frame ones, with some missing. The sample holds 150,000 or so clones, just over 90% seen once. Sequenced here: peripheral blood, sampled 28 days after the second AZD1222 dose. The receptors were gathered from an adult who received the AZD1222 COVID-19 vaccine.

This chain links TRBV5-1 with TRBJ2-1; TRBD1 aligns across 10 bases. This CDR3 comprises 14 residues. CDR1 and CDR2 from the germline V gene are SGHRS and YFSETQ. J gave up 5 bases and V 4 bases, and 3 bases lay outside the gene matches. The CDR3 DNA is TGCGCCAGCAGCCGCGGACAGGGGGACAATGAGCAGTTCTTC. It encodes CASSRGQGDNEQFF.

The chain recombines TRBV2 with TRBJ2-7; D may correspond to TRBD1 or TRBD2 (5 bases each). CDR1 is SNHLY and CDR2 is FYNNEI in the germline V gene. The ends were cut back, 7 bases at V and 0 bases at J, with 13 bases in the middle. The CDR3 contains 14 residues. DNA for the CDR3: TGTGCCAGCACCTGGGACCTCAGCTCCTACGAGCAGTACTTC. As protein: CASTWDLSSYEQYF.

V gene TRBV2 combines with J gene TRBJ2-3; the D gene is possibly TRBD1 (6 bases). V lost 6 bases, J lost 3 bases, and 22 bases lay in between. The CDR3 loop spans 17 amino acids. Germline assignment: CDR1 SNHLY and CDR2 FYNNEI. The chain's CDR3 is CASSSSKQGGVTDTQYF. The CDR3 region has the DNA TGTGCCAGCAGCAGCTCCAAACAGGGTGGAGTGACAGATACGCAGTATTTT.

V gene TRBV7-2 combines with J gene TRBJ1-2; tentatively, D is TRBD1 (5 bases). The germline V and J ends were trimmed by 1 base and 6 bases, with 9 bases remaining between them. The CDR3 is made up of 13 amino acids. Germline assignment: CDR1 SGHTA and CDR2 FQGNSA. CDR3 DNA sequence: TGTGCCAGCAGCTTAGGACAGAACCATGGCTACACCTTC. As protein: CASSLGQNHGYTF.

The rearrangement joins TRBV5-1 to TRBJ2-1, with 8 bases that match TRBD2. Germline V lookup: CDR1 SGHRS, CDR2 YFSETQ. Germline trimming cut 3 bases from V and 4 bases from J; bases unmatched to any gene: 3. This CDR3 contains 14 residues. The CDR3 nucleotides are TGCGCCAGCAGCTCGGGACTAGGTTACAATGAGCAGTTCTTC. Residues: CASSSGLGYNEQFF.

The rearrangement links TRBV25-1 to TRBJ2-1; 10 bases line up with TRBD2. Germline CDR1 MGHDK, CDR2 SYGVNS. V lost 5 bases, J lost 5 bases, and 6 bases stayed unmatched. This CDR3 contains 15 residues. The CDR3 here is CASSLTSGYDNEQFF. The CDR3 DNA reads TGTGCCAGCAGTTTGACTAGCGGGTACGACAATGAGCAGTTCTTC.

The CDR3 protein is CASSLDVAGGIETQYF. The CDR3, as DNA: TGCGCCAGCAGCTTGGATGTAGCGGGGGGAATAGAGACCCAGTACTTC. This chain links TRBV5-1 with TRBJ2-5, with 10 bases that match TRBD2. The J segment lost 4 bases and the V segment lost 0 bases, leaving 6 bases of the junction unmatched. Germline V gene data show CDR1 as SGHRS and CDR2 as YFSETQ. This CDR3 spans 16 amino acids.

The chain recombines TRBV9 with TRBJ2-3; D unresolved. The germline V gene encodes CDR1 SGDLS and CDR2 YYNGEE. V lost 4 bases to trimming and J lost 0 bases, with 12 bases between them. The CDR3 spans 15 residues. CDR3 nucleotides: TGTGCCAGCAGCCCTAGTGGCGGTAGCACAGATACGCAGTATTTT. Translation: CASSPSGGSTDTQYF.

This chain joins TRBV19 and TRBJ1-5; possibly TRBD1 for D (6 bases). CDR1 is LNHDA and CDR2 is SQIVND in the germline V gene (reference sequence). This CDR3 spans 17 amino acids. Trimming removed 4 bases at V and 2 bases at J, with 18 bases between. CDR3 coding DNA: TGTGCCAGTAGTACAGGGGATCCCCCCATGGGCAATCAGCCCCAGCATTTT. Translated, it gives CASSTGDPPMGNQPQHF.

The rearrangement uses TRBV9 and TRBJ2-1; 12 positions agree with TRBD2. The germline gives CDR1 SGDLS, CDR2 YYNGEE. The CDR3 has 15 amino acids. J lost 8 bases, V lost 3 bases, and 6 bases had no gene match. The CDR3 DNA follows: TGTGCCAGCAGCGCTCGACTAGCGGGAGAGCATGAGCAGTTCTTC. It translates to CASSARLAGEHEQFF.

This chain connects TRBV6-5 to TRBJ1-6; unclear D gene. This CDR3 region has 15 residues. The germline gives CDR1 MNHEY, CDR2 SVGAGI. The V gene lost 0 bases and the J gene lost 9 bases, with 12 bases spanning the gap. CDR3 protein: CASSYSIIGSSPLHF. The DNA of the CDR3 is TGTGCCAGCAGTTACTCGATAATAGGGTCTTCACCCCTCCACTTT.

This clone was seen only once. V gene TRBV2 combines with J gene TRBJ2-5; unclear D gene. V lost 3 bases, J lost 4 bases, and 12 bases lay in between. The CDR3 totals 14 residues. The V gene's germline CDR1 is SNHLY and CDR2 FYNNEI. The CDR3 protein is CASSDRLLLETQYF. The CDR3 nucleotides are TGTGCCAGCAGTGACCGCCTCCTACTAGAGACCCAGTACTTC.

The chain uses TRBV6-7 and TRBJ2-7, with a tentative D call TRBD2 (6 bases). TRBV6-7 is an ORF; its function is uncertain. There are 16 residues in the CDR3. V gave up 2 bases and J gave up 4 bases, with 18 bases separating them. The CDR3 spells CASSYPISGFVYEQYF. For the CDR3, the DNA is TGTGCCAGCAGTTACCCGATAAGCGGGTTCGTGTACGAGCAGTACTTC.

The V gene is TRBV6-5, the J gene TRBJ1-1, with D unresolved. This CDR3 region has 12 residues. Germline V gene data show CDR1 as MNHEY and CDR2 as SVGAGI. Between the trimmed V and J ends, which lost 8 bases and 4 bases, there was a span of 11 bases. The CDR3 here is CASSDWSTEAFF. Here the CDR3 DNA reads TGTGCCAGCTCGGACTGGAGCACTGAAGCTTTCTTT.

The chain combines TRBV18 with TRBJ2-1; 15 bases map to TRBD2. V shed 3 bases, J shed 8 bases, and the junction held 2 bases outside the gene matches. This CDR3 spans 15 amino acids. Germline-derived CDR1 and CDR2 are KGHSH and LQKENI. The CDR3: CASSPGLAGGDEQFF. The CDR3 nucleotides read TGTGCCAGCTCACCGGGACTAGCGGGAGGTGATGAGCAGTTCTTC. The full variable domain, rest sourced from reference TRBV18 and TRBJ2-1, is NAGVMQNPRHLVRRRGQEARLRCSPMKGHSHVYWYRQLPEEGLKFMVYLQKENIIDESGMPKERFSAEFPKEGPSILRIQQVVRGDSAAYFCASSPGLAGGDEQFFGPGTRLTVL.

The V gene is TRBV3-1 (or the pseudogene TRBV3-2), the J gene TRBJ1-4; possible D gene TRBD1, 5 bases. Trimming pared 1 base from V and 6 bases from J, leaving 18 bases between. The CDR3 spans 17 residues. CDR1 LGHDT and CDR2 YNNKEL come from the germline V gene (reference sequence). The DNA for the CDR3 is TGTGCCAGCAGCCAAGTGGCAGTCGGAGGGGCGGATGAAAAACTGTTTTTT. Amino acid sequence: CASSQVAVGGADEKLFF.

J is TRBJ1-2 and V is TRBV7-3, with TRBD1 matching 11 bases. V was clipped by 5 bases and J by 0 bases; unmatched bases: 8. The CDR3 covers 17 residues. Germline V gene data show CDR1 as SGHTA and CDR2 as FQGTGA. As DNA, the CDR3 is TGTGCCAGCAGCCTAATTCCGGGACAGGGGGCTAACTATGGCTACACCTTC. Protein: CASSLIPGQGANYGYTF.

In its sample, this clone was seen once. V usage is TRBV27 and J usage is TRBJ1-1; weak D call: TRBD1 (5 bases). Germline CDR1 reads MNHEY; CDR2 reads SMNVEV (reference sequence). CDR3 length equals 15 residues. V was trimmed by 0 bases and J by 1 base, leaving 9 bases between them. Here the CDR3 DNA reads TGTGCCAGCAGTTTATCGATGGGGGGGAACACTGAAGCTTTCTTT. Translated, it gives CASSLSMGGNTEAFF.

This clone appeared a single time. V usage is TRBV11-2 and J usage is TRBJ2-1; 7 nucleotides align to TRBD2. Per the germline V gene, CDR1 is SGHAT and CDR2 is FQNNGV. V shed 5 bases and J 8 bases; nucleotides not matched to a gene: 3. CDR3 size: 12 residues. This chain's CDR3 is CASSLGGDEQFF. The CDR3 coding sequence is TGTGCCAGCAGCCTGGGAGGGGATGAGCAGTTCTTC.

DNA of the CDR3: TGTGCCAGCAGTTACTCCGGCAGATCGAACACCGGGGAGCTGTTTTTT. It is translated as CASSYSGRSNTGELFF. The chain has TRBV6-2 or TRBV6-3 and TRBJ2-2, with D hard to call. The CDR3 loop spans 16 amino acids. Germline V gene data show CDR1 as MNHEY and CDR2 as SVGEGT. Trimming removed 0 bases from V and 0 bases from J, with 8 bases in between.

The chain uses TRBV27 and TRBJ1-2; 10 positions agree with TRBD1. The CDR3 runs 14 residues. Germline values: CDR1 MNHEY, CDR2 SMNVEV (reference sequence). V was pared by 6 bases and J by 2 bases, with 3 bases of the junction left unmatched. This CDR3 reads CASRMTGGNYGYTF. The DNA of the CDR3 is TGTGCCAGCAGAATGACAGGGGGCAACTATGGCTACACCTTC.

V is TRBV7-9 and J is TRBJ2-5, with D possibly TRBD2 on 6 matching bases. Trimming removed 6 bases from V and 5 bases from J, with 13 bases in between. Germline V gene data show CDR1 as SEHNR and CDR2 as FQNEAQ (reference sequence). The CDR3 is 13 residues long. CDR3 bases: TGTGCCAGCAGGGCCGGGACTCAGGAGACCCAGTACTTC. Its translation is CASRAGTQETQYF.

The genes are TRBV27 and TRBJ2-7; 8 bases align to TRBD2. This CDR3 has 14 amino acids. The J segment lost 2 bases and the V segment lost 6 bases, leaving 6 bases of the junction unmatched. Germline V CDR1 and CDR2: MNHEY, SMNVEV (reference sequence). The DNA for the CDR3 is TGTGCCAGCAGCCCGGGACTAGAAGCCTACGAGCAGTACTTC. Its protein product is CASSPGLEAYEQYF.

The V and J genes are TRBV20-1 and TRBJ2-7; a weak D match, TRBD2 (5 bases). The CDR3 length is 14 residues. Trimming took off 3 bases at V and 1 base at J, with 13 bases between the two ends. The germline V gene encodes CDR1 DFQATT and CDR2 SNEGSKA (reference sequence). The CDR3 nucleotides are TGCAGTGCTAGTCGGGATAGCGCTTCCTACGAGCAGTACTTC. Its translation: CSASRDSASYEQYF.

The chain joins TRBV19 to TRBJ1-2, with D uncertain. Trimming removed 1 base at V and 0 bases at J, with 12 bases between. Germline lookup yields CDR1 LNHDA and CDR2 SQIVND (reference sequence). The length of the CDR3 is 16 residues. The DNA for the CDR3 is TGTGCCAGTAGTATAGTGGGGAGCCGGGCTAACTATGGCTACACCTTC. This codes for CASSIVGSRANYGYTF.

This clone was seen only once. V gene TRBV5-6 combines with J gene TRBJ2-7, with a weak D call TRBD2 (6 bases). Between the trimmed V and J ends, which lost 4 bases and 3 bases, there was a span of 8 bases. Germline CDR1 reads SGHDT; CDR2 reads YYEEEE. CDR3 size: 12 residues. The CDR3 is CASSRTNYEQYF. The DNA of the CDR3 is TGTGCCAGCAGCCGGACTAACTACGAGCAGTACTTC.

This clone has only a few counts. The chain links TRBV6-5 to TRBJ1-5; D is undetermined. Germline assignment: CDR1 MNHEY and CDR2 SVGAGI. The CDR3 is made up of 14 amino acids. V dropped 6 bases and J dropped 4 bases, with 13 bases sitting between them. The CDR3 reads CASSRVVRNQPQHF. CDR3 nucleotide sequence: TGTGCCAGCAGCCGAGTGGTTAGGAATCAGCCCCAGCATTTT.

The chain recombines TRBV6-5 with TRBJ2-1, with 9 bases matching TRBD2. This CDR3 spans 15 amino acids. Germline V gene data show CDR1 as MNHEY and CDR2 as SVGAGI. V lost 6 bases and J lost 5; bases outside the gene matches: 8. CDR3 bases: TGTGCCAGCAGCCCATGGACTAGCGTTAACAATGAGCAGTTCTTC. Translation gives CASSPWTSVNNEQFF.

This clone was seen only once. The chain links TRBV4-3 to TRBJ2-7, with 7 bases matching TRBD1. With V trimmed by 0 bases and J by 5 bases, 10 bases remained unmatched. The CDR3 runs 16 residues. Germline V gives CDR1 LGHNA, CDR2 YSLEER. This chain's CDR3 is CASSQDSGQPPDEQYF. As DNA, the CDR3 is TGCGCCAGCAGCCAAGATTCGGGACAGCCTCCCGACGAGCAGTACTTC.